The source of this T cell receptor (beta chain) is a study of blood T cell repertoires in COVID-19. Study background: PBMCs, B-cell-depleted T cells, or T cells provided the cDNA or gDNA that made up the material.

Germline CDR1 is LNHDA and CDR2 is SQIVND (reference sequence). The V segment lost 8 bases and the J segment 1 base; nucleotides outside the gene matches: 4. There are 13 residues in the CDR3. In its sample, this clone was seen once. In the authors' methods: It was from reference gene primer amplification that nucleated cell counts were estimated. Data came from immunoSEQ multiplex PCR; TCRdb stores just in-frame clones and leaves some out. D and trimming come from the DNA, and the V and J calls and clone size come from that table. In the table there are some 400,000 clones, approximately 91% of which are singletons. Which cohort a participant joined came from the clinical history participants gave.

Sequencing was done on a sample of PBMCs or T cells enriched from blood (not recorded which). This chain joins TRBV19 and TRBJ2-7, with 8 bases matching TRBD2. This TCR was recovered from a woman aged 40-49 years who had been exposed to COVID-19. CDR3 nucleotides: TGTGCCAGTGCGGGGGGCCCATCCTACGAGCAGTACTTC. This sequence encodes CASAGGPSYEQYF.